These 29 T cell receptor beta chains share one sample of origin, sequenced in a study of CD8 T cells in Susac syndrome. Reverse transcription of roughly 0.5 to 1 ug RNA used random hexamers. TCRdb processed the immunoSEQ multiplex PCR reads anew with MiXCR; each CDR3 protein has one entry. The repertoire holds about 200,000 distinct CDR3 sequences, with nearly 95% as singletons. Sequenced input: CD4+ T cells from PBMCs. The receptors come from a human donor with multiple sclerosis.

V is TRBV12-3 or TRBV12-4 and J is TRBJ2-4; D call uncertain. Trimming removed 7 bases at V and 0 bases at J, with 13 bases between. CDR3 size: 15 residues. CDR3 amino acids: CASTRNGLAKNIQYF. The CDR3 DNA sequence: TGTGCCAGCACCCGGAATGGGCTAGCCAAAAACATTCAGTACTTC.

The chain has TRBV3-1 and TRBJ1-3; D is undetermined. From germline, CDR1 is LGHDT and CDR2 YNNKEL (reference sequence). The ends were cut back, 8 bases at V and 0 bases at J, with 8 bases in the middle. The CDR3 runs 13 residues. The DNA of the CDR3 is TGTGCCAGCGAGTCCGACTCTGGAAACACCATATATTTT. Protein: CASESDSGNTIYF.

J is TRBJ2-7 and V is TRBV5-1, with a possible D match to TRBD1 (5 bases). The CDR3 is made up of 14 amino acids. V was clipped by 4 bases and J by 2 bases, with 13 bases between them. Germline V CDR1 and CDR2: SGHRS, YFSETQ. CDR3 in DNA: TGCGCCAGCAGCCGGCAGGCAGGGACCTACGAGCAGTACTTC. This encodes CASSRQAGTYEQYF.

The DNA of the CDR3 is TGTGCCACCAGCAGAGATTCTACTAACTATGGCTACACCTTC. Translating it yields CATSRDSTNYGYTF. The gene calls are TRBV15 and TRBJ1-2; D ambiguous. Germline lookup yields CDR1 LNHNV and CDR2 YYDKDF (reference sequence). Trimming removed 0 bases at V and 0 bases at J, with 5 bases between. The CDR3 length is 14 residues.

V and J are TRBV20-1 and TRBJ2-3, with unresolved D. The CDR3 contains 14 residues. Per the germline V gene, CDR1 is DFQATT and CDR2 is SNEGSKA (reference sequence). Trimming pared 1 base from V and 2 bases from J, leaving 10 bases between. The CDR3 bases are TGCAGTGCTAGAGGGCTCCATTCCACAGATACGCAGTATTTT. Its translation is CSARGLHSTDTQYF.

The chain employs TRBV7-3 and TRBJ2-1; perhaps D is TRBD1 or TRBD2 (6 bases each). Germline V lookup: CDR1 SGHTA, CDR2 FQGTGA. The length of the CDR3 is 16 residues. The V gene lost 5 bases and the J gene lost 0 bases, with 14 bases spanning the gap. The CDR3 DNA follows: TGTGCCAGCAGCCAGGAGGGGGTCAGCTCCTACAATGAGCAGTTCTTC. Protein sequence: CASSQEGVSSYNEQFF.

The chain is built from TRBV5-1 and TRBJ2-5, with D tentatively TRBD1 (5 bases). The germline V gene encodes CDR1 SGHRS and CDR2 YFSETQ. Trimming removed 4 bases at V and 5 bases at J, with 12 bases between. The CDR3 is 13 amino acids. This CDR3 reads CASSLQAGETQYF. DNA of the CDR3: TGCGCCAGCAGCCTACAGGCTGGGGAGACCCAGTACTTC. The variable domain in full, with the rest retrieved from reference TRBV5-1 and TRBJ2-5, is KAGVTQTPRYLIKTRGQQVTLSCSPISGHRSVSWYQQTPGQGLQFLFEYFSETQRNKGNFPGRFSGRQFSNSRSEMNVSTLELGDSALYLCASSLQAGETQYFGPGTRLLVL.

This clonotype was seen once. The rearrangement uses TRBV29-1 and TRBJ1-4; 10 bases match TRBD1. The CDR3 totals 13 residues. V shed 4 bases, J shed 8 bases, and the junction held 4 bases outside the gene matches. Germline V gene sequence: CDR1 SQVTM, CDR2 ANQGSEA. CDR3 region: CSVGQGAEEKLFF. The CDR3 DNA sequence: TGCAGCGTTGGACAGGGGGCGGAAGAAAAACTGTTTTTT.

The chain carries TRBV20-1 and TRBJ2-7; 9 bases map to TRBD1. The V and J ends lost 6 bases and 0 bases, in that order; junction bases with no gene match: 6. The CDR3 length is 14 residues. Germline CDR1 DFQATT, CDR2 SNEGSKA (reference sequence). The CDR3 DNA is TGCAGTGCCCTTTCGGGACAGGGCTCCTACGAGCAGTACTTC. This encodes CSALSGQGSYEQYF.

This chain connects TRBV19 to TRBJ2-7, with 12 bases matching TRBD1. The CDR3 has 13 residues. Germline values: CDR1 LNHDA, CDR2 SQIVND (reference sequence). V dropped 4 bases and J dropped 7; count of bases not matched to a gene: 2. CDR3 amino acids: CASSRDRGPEQYF. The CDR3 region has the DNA TGTGCCAGTAGTAGGGACAGGGGGCCGGAGCAGTACTTC.

In nucleotides, the CDR3 is TGTGCCAGTAAGACAGGGGAGAGCAATCAGCCCCAGCATTTT. Translating it yields CASKTGESNQPQHF. The rearrangement links TRBV19 to TRBJ1-5; 8 bases are shared with TRBD1. CDR3 size: 14 residues. The J segment lost 1 base and the V segment lost 7 bases, leaving 3 bases of the junction unmatched. CDR1 LNHDA and CDR2 SQIVND come from the germline V gene (reference sequence).

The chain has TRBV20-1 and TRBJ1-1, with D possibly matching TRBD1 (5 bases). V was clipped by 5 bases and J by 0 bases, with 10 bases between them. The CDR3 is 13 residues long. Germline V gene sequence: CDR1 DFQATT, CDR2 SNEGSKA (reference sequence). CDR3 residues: CSALPGLNTEAFF. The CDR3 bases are TGCAGTGCTTTACCAGGGTTGAACACTGAAGCTTTCTTT.

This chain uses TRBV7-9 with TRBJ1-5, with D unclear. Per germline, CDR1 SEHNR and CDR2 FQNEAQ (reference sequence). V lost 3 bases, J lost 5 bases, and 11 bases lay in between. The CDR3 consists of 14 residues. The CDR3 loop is CASSLDGDDQPQHF. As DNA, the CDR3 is TGTGCCAGCAGCTTGGACGGTGACGATCAGCCCCAGCATTTT.

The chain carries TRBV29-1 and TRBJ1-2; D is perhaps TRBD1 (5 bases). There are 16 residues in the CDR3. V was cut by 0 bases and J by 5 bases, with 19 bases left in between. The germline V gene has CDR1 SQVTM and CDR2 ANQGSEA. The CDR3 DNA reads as TGCAGCGTTGAAGATTGGGAGGGGTCTGACTCGTATGGCTACACCTTC. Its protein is CSVEDWEGSDSYGYTF.

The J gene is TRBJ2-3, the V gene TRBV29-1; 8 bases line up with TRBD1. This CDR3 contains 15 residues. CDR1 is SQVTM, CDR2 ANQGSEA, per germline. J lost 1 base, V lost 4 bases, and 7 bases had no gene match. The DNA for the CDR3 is TGCAGCGTTGGAGACAGGGGCTACGGCACAGATACGCAGTATTTT. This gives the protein CSVGDRGYGTDTQYF.

DNA of the CDR3: TGCGCCAGCAGCCGAAACACAGGGGTAGACTATGGCTACACCTTC. This encodes CASSRNTGVDYGYTF. This sequence joins TRBV4-1 and TRBJ1-2; 7 nucleotides line up with TRBD1. The trim removed 4 bases at V and 3 bases at J, leaving 8 bases unmatched. The CDR3 loop spans 15 amino acids. The germline V gene has CDR1 MGHRA and CDR2 YSYEKL.

This CDR3 reads CSAKTYSNQPQHF. The CDR3 region has the DNA TGCAGTGCGAAGACATATAGCAATCAGCCCCAGCATTTT. V and J are TRBV20-1 and TRBJ1-5; D gene ambiguous. CDR1 is DFQATT and CDR2 is SNEGSKA in the germline V gene (reference sequence). The CDR3 spans 13 residues. Trimming shortened V by 6 bases and J by 0 bases, and 9 bases separated the two germline ends.

The CDR3 is CASSPGQGRRDPEAFF. In DNA, the CDR3 is TGTGCCAGCAGCCCGGGACAGGGAAGGAGGGATCCTGAAGCTTTCTTT. This chain uses TRBV27 with TRBJ1-1; TRBD1 matches 9 bases. The germline CDR1 and CDR2 sequences are MNHEY and SMNVEV (reference sequence). J lost 6 bases, V lost 6 bases, and 14 bases had no gene match. The CDR3 covers 16 residues.

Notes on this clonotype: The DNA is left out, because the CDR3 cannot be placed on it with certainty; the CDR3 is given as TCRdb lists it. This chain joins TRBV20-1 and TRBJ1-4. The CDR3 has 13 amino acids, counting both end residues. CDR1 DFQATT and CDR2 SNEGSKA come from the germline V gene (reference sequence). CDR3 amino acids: CSTSVATNEKLFF.

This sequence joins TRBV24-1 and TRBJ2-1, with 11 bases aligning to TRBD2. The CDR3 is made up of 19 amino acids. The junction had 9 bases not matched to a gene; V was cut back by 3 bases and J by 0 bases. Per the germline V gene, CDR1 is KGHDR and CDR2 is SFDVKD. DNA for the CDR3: TGTGCCACCAGTGATGCTCCGGGACTAGCGGCTAGCTCCTACAATGAGCAGTTCTTC. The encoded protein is CATSDAPGLAASSYNEQFF.

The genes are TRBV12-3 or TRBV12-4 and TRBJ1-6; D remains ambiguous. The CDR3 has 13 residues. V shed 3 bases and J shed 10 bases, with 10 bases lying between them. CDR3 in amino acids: CASSFQVRSPLHF. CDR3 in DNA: TGTGCCAGCAGTTTTCAGGTTCGGTCACCCCTCCACTTT.

The CDR3 is CASSLKGWGNTEAFF. CDR3 bases: TGTGCCAGCAGCTTAAAGGGATGGGGGAACACTGAAGCTTTCTTT. This chain joins TRBV7-9 and TRBJ1-1; no clear D gene. This CDR3 is built from 15 residues. Germline V CDR1 and CDR2: SEHNR, FQNEAQ (reference sequence). The V and J ends lost 2 bases and 1 base respectively, with 11 bases between them.

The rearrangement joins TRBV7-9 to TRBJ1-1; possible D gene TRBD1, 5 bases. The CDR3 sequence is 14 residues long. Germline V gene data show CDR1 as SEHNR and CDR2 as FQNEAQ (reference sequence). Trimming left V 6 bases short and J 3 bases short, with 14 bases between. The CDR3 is CASRLTAGDTEAFF. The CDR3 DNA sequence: TGTGCCAGCAGACTCACCGCGGGGGACACTGAAGCTTTCTTT.

The CDR3 loop reads CASSSGTGWTDTQYF. The CDR3 coding sequence is TGTGCCAGCAGCTCCGGGACAGGGTGGACAGATACGCAGTATTTT. The V and J genes are TRBV7-9 and TRBJ2-3; TRBD1 matches 9 bases. V lost 4 bases to trimming and J lost 3 bases; unmatched junction nucleotides: 5. There are 15 residues in the CDR3. Germline V lookup: CDR1 SEHNR, CDR2 FQNEAQ (reference sequence). Together with reference TRBV7-9 and TRBJ2-3, the CDR3 gives the full variable domain: DTGVSQNPRHKITKRGQNVTFRCDPISEHNRLYWYRQTLGQGPEFLTYFQNEAQLEKSRLLSDRFSAERPKGSFSTLEIQRTEQGDSAMYLCASSSGTGWTDTQYFGPGTRLTVL.

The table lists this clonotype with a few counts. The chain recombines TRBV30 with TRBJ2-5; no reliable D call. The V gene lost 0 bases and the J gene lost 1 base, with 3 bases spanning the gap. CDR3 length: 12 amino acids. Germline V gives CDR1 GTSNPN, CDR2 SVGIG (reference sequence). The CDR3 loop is CAWSVTQETQYF. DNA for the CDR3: TGTGCCTGGAGTGTAACCCAAGAGACCCAGTACTTC.

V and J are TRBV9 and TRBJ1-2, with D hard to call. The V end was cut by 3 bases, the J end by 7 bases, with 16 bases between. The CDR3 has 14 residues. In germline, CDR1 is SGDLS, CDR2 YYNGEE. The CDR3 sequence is CASSGTRRLGGYTF. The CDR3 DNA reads TGTGCCAGCAGCGGGACTAGGAGGTTGGGTGGCTACACCTTC.

CDR3 coding DNA: TGCGCCAGCAGCCCGCTGATTACAGGGGGCACTGAAGCTTTCTTT. Protein: CASSPLITGGTEAFF. The chain couples TRBV5-1 to TRBJ1-1, with 8 bases aligning to TRBD1. From germline, CDR1 is SGHRS and CDR2 YFSETQ. CDR3 size: 15 residues. With V trimmed by 4 bases and J by 4 bases, 9 bases remained unmatched.

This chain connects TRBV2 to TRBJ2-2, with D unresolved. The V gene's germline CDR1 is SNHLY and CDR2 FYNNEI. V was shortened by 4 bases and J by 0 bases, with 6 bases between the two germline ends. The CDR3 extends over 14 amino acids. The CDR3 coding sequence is TGTGCCAGCAGTGTCGGCACGAACACCGGGGAGCTGTTTTTT. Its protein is CASSVGTNTGELFF.

The CDR3 bases are TGCAGCGTTGGCAGGCGCCACACAGATACGCAGTATTTT. As protein: CSVGRRHTDTQYF. The V and J genes are TRBV29-1 and TRBJ2-3; D call uncertain. The length of the CDR3 is 13 residues. Per the germline V gene, CDR1 is SQVTM and CDR2 is ANQGSEA. V was trimmed by 4 bases and J by 2 bases, leaving 10 bases between them.